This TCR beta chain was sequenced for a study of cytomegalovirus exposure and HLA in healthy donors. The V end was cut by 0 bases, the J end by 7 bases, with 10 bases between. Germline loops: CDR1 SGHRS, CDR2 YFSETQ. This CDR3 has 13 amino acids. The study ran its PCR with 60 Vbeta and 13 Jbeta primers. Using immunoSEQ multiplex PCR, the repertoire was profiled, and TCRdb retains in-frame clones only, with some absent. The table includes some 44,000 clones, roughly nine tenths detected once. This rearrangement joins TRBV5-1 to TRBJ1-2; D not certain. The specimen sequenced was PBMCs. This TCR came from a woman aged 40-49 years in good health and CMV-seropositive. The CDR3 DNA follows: TGCGCCAGCAGCTTGGCCGCGGGATGTGGCTACACCTTC. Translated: CASSLAAGCGYTF.